Listed here are 20 T cell receptor beta chains from one sample, sequenced in a study of beta chain features in type 1 diabetes. Points from the study as a whole: Type 1 diabetes patients had TCRB CDR3s that were shorter (moderately but significantly so) in all four CD4+ subsets.

These receptors lack a known antigen. Of the isolated RNA, all was reverse transcribed, and so the sequenced material was expressed TCRB transcripts. The table came from immunoSEQ multiplex PCR; TCRdb's copy has only in-frame clones and leaves some out. The sample includes about 160,000 clones, approximately 8.8% of them seen just once. Sequencing input: central memory CD4+ T cells from blood. The source is a woman aged 25 to 39 with type 1 diabetes.

This clone has more than one count but fewer than ten. The V and J genes are TRBV2 and TRBJ2-7; 7 bases fit TRBD2. The V and J ends lost 3 bases and 2 bases, in that order; junction bases with no gene match: 7. This CDR3 contains 15 residues. The germline V gene encodes CDR1 SNHLY and CDR2 FYNNEI. CDR3 sequence reads: CASSDYSSGTYEQYF. CDR3 DNA: TGTGCCAGCAGTGATTATTCTAGCGGAACCTACGAGCAGTACTTC.

This clone came up a few times. The chain joins TRBV7-3 to TRBJ1-1; D uncertain. The V end lost 4 bases, the J end lost 0 bases, and 6 bases lay between the germline ends. Per the germline V gene, CDR1 is SGHTA and CDR2 is FQGTGA. The CDR3 has 13 residues. This CDR3 reads CASSSDMNTEAFF. CDR3 nucleotide sequence: TGTGCCAGCAGCTCCGACATGAACACTGAAGCTTTCTTT. Looking up the rest from reference TRBV7-3 and TRBJ1-1 gives the full variable domain: GAGVSQTPSNKVTEKGKYVELRCDPISGHTALYWYRQSLGQGPEFLIYFQGTGAADDSGLPNDRFFAVRPEGSVSTLKIQRTERGDSAVYLCASSSDMNTEAFFGQGTRLTVV.

This clone was observed a handful of times. The rearrangement links TRBV5-8 to TRBJ2-5, with 7 bases aligning to TRBD2. This CDR3 has 15 amino acids. J gave up 7 bases and V 0 bases, and 9 bases lay outside the gene matches. CDR1 and CDR2 from the germline V gene are SGHTS and YDEGEE. The CDR3 DNA follows: TGTGCCAGCAGCTTGGGAGAACTTCCGGGGGGGACCCAGTACTTC. Residues: CASSLGELPGGTQYF.

This clone has a handful of counts. The gene calls are TRBV5-4 and TRBJ2-2; D gene unclear. The CDR3 contains 14 residues. Between the trimmed V and J ends, which lost 4 bases and 3 bases, there was a span of 10 bases. Germline-derived CDR1 and CDR2 are SGHNT and YYREEE (reference sequence). CDR3 nucleotide sequence: TGTGCCAGCAGCCGAGCCGGTGACACCGGGGAGCTGTTTTTT. Its translation is CASSRAGDTGELFF. The full variable domain, rest sourced from reference TRBV5-4 and TRBJ2-2, is ETGVTQSPTHLIKTRGQQVTLRCSSQSGHNTVSWYQQALGQGPQFIFQYYREEENGRGNFPPRFSGLQFPNYSSELNVNALELDDSALYLCASSRAGDTGELFFGEGSRLTVL.

The V gene is TRBV7-2, the J gene TRBJ1-2; D gene ambiguous. CDR1 is SGHTA and CDR2 is FQGNSA in the germline V gene. The CDR3 spans 14 residues. V lost 1 base and J lost 4, with 10 bases in between. The DNA of the CDR3 is TGTGCCAGCAGCTTAGAACCAGGCTTCTATGGCTACACCTTC. This translates into CASSLEPGFYGYTF.

This chain uses TRBV5-6 with TRBJ2-2, with a possible D match to TRBD2 (6 bases). Trimming left V 1 base short and J 6 bases short, with 10 bases between. The CDR3 covers 14 residues. Germline V gene data show CDR1 as SGHDT and CDR2 as YYEEEE. This chain's CDR3 is CASSLSGVAGELFF. The CDR3, as DNA: TGTGCCAGCAGCTTGTCGGGAGTGGCCGGGGAGCTGTTTTTT.

This clone has more than one count but fewer than ten. The chain joins TRBV7-2 to TRBJ1-1; D may be TRBD1 (6 bases). V was pared by 8 bases and J by 14 bases, with 24 bases between. The length of the CDR3 is 13 residues. Per germline, CDR1 SGHTA and CDR2 FQGNSA. CDR3 coding DNA: TGTGCCAGCTCGGCAGGGGCGTCGAAAAGACCCTTCTTT. It translates to CASSAGASKRPFF.

The chain has TRBV27 and TRBJ2-3; tentative D call: TRBD2 (5 bases). Germline values: CDR1 MNHEY, CDR2 SMNVEV (reference sequence). Trimming took off 6 bases at V and 0 bases at J, with 19 bases between the two ends. The CDR3 loop spans 17 amino acids. CDR3 sequence (DNA): TGTGCCAGCAGCCCAAAGTGGACTTTCACTAGCACAGATACGCAGTATTTT. Translating it yields CASSPKWTFTSTDTQYF.

The chain has TRBV27 and TRBJ2-1; no firm D call. Trimming removed 4 bases from V and 2 bases from J, with 12 bases in between. The CDR3 runs to 15 residues. Germline V gene lookup returns CDR1 MNHEY and CDR2 SMNVEV (reference sequence). CDR3 bases: TGTGCCAGCAGTTCGAGAGGAAGGCCCTACAATGAGCAGTTCTTC. It encodes CASSSRGRPYNEQFF.

This clone came up a few times. J is TRBJ2-7 and V is TRBV4-2; 9 bases match TRBD2. This CDR3 has 15 amino acids. The J segment lost 4 bases and the V segment lost 4 bases, leaving 8 bases of the junction unmatched. Germline V gene lookup returns CDR1 LGHNA and CDR2 YNFKEQ. As DNA, the CDR3 is TGTGCCAGCAGCCTTGGACTAGCGAGTGATTACGAGCAGTACTTC. As protein: CASSLGLASDYEQYF.

The V and J genes are TRBV18 and TRBJ1-1, with D possibly matching TRBD1 (6 bases). The CDR3 contains 13 residues. The ends were cut back, 5 bases at V and 2 bases at J, with 9 bases in the middle. Germline V lookup: CDR1 KGHSH, CDR2 LQKENI. The CDR3 region has the DNA TGTGCCAGCTCAAGACAGGAAAACACTGAAGCTTTCTTT. This gives the protein CASSRQENTEAFF.

The chain combines TRBV11-2 with TRBJ2-1, with TRBD2 identical over 9 bases. V trimming: 5 bases; J trimming: 5 bases; junction bases outside the gene matches: 7. Germline loops: CDR1 SGHAT, CDR2 FQNNGV. CDR3 size: 15 residues. The CDR3 sequence: CASSPTSGYNNEQFF. For the CDR3, the DNA is TGTGCCAGCAGCCCGACTAGCGGATATAACAATGAGCAGTTCTTC.

The rearrangement links TRBV11-2 to TRBJ1-2; maybe TRBD1 (5 bases). Trimming left V 7 bases short and J 7 bases short, with 19 bases between. Germline V gene sequence: CDR1 SGHAT, CDR2 FQNNGV. This CDR3 is 14 amino acids long. DNA for the CDR3: TGTGCCAGCAACCTCCCGACTCAGGGCGTTGGCTACACCTTC. It codes for CASNLPTQGVGYTF.

This clone was found a few times. The chain couples TRBV4-1 to TRBJ1-5, with D perhaps matching TRBD1 (6 bases). Germline V gene sequence: CDR1 MGHRA, CDR2 YSYEKL. CDR3 size: 15 residues. Trimming removed 5 bases at V and 4 bases at J, with 15 bases between. CDR3 protein: CASSSQTGHNQPQHF. The CDR3 DNA sequence: TGCGCCAGCAGCTCTCAGACAGGTCATAATCAGCCCCAGCATTTT.

This rearrangement joins TRBV29-1 to TRBJ2-1; D call uncertain. This CDR3 has 14 residues. Trimming took 2 bases from V and 0 from J, leaving 8 bases between them. Per the germline V gene, CDR1 is SQVTM and CDR2 is ANQGSEA. The CDR3 sequence: CSVETGLSYNEQFF. The CDR3 DNA is TGCAGCGTTGAAACGGGTCTCTCCTACAATGAGCAGTTCTTC.

The chain employs TRBV4-1 and TRBJ2-1; 8 bases line up with TRBD1. The CDR3 sequence is 15 residues long. CDR1 is MGHRA, CDR2 YSYEKL, per germline. The trim removed 4 bases at V and 2 bases at J, leaving 4 bases unmatched. The CDR3 region is CASSRGQGPYNEQFF. For the CDR3, the DNA is TGCGCCAGCAGCCGAGGACAGGGCCCCTACAATGAGCAGTTCTTC.

The chain links TRBV13 to TRBJ2-7; 10 nucleotides match TRBD2. The V and J ends lost 4 bases and 7 bases, in that order; junction bases with no gene match: 10. The CDR3 is made up of 15 amino acids. CDR1 and CDR2 (germline): PRHDT, FYEKMQ (reference sequence). CDR3 sequence (DNA): TGTGCCAGCAGCTCCCTGAGCGGGAGGGCGAGGGAGCAGTACTTC. Protein: CASSSLSGRAREQYF.

The sample holds a few counts of this clone. The rearrangement links TRBV7-8 to TRBJ1-1, with D unclear. CDR1 SGHVS and CDR2 FQNEAQ come from the germline V gene. The CDR3 has 16 residues. Between the trimmed V and J ends, which lost 2 bases and 1 base, there was a span of 14 bases. DNA of the CDR3: TGTGCCAGCAGCTTATTAACGAACCCGGGGAACACTGAAGCTTTCTTT. Its protein is CASSLLTNPGNTEAFF. The full variable domain, with the rest looked up from reference TRBV7-8 and TRBJ1-1, is GAGVSQSPRYKVAKRGQDVALRCDPISGHVSLFWYQQALGQGPEFLTYFQNEAQLDKSGLPSDRFFAERPEGSVSTLKIQRTQQEDSAVYLCASSLLTNPGNTEAFFGQGTRLTVV.

V usage is TRBV28 and J usage is TRBJ2-7; 10 positions match TRBD2. Germline V gene sequence: CDR1 MDHEN, CDR2 SYDVKM. V shed 6 bases and J 13 bases; nucleotides not matched to a gene: 12. CDR3 length: 13 residues. Here the CDR3 reads CASSPGLAAACYF. CDR3 coding DNA: TGTGCCAGCAGCCCCGGACTAGCGGCTGCCTGCTACTTC.

The J gene is TRBJ2-7, the V gene TRBV10-3, with D unresolved. This CDR3 region has 15 residues. Between the trimmed V and J ends, which lost 3 bases and 2 bases, there was a span of 14 bases. Germline CDR1 ENHRY, CDR2 SYGVKD. CDR3 in amino acids: CAISDSSFLTYEQYF. The CDR3 region has the DNA TGTGCCATCAGTGACTCTTCCTTCCTAACCTACGAGCAGTACTTC.